This T cell receptor beta chain was obtained from a study of blood T cells in healthy people across ages. General study results and limits: Greater diversity and more naive CD4+ cells were seen in long-lived donors than in aged donors. Per million T cells, TCR beta diversity dropped roughly linearly as age increased.

Germline CDR1 and CDR2: MNHEY and SMNVEV (reference sequence). There are 13 residues in the CDR3. Trimming removed 6 bases at V and 2 bases at J, with 10 bases between. It was with a sample-barcoded 5' primer and a J-beta primer mix that a second PCR of roughly 6 to 12 cycles was run. Sequencing recovered at least 2.5 million CDR3-containing paired-end reads from each sample. Each CDR3 protein gets one entry after TCRdb re-called the 5' RACE reads with MiXCR. The top ten hold roughly 23% of the sample, which has roughly 1.9 million distinct CDR3 sequences, roughly two fifths seen once. This clonotype was picked up many times. Its antigen is unknown.

Material: blood. This chain connects TRBV27 to TRBJ1-2; a weak D match, TRBD1 (5 bases). The TCR comes from a human donor in good health. CDR3 DNA sequence: TGTGCCAGCAGCCTTCGACAGAACTATGGCTACACCTTC. Translation: CASSLRQNYGYTF.